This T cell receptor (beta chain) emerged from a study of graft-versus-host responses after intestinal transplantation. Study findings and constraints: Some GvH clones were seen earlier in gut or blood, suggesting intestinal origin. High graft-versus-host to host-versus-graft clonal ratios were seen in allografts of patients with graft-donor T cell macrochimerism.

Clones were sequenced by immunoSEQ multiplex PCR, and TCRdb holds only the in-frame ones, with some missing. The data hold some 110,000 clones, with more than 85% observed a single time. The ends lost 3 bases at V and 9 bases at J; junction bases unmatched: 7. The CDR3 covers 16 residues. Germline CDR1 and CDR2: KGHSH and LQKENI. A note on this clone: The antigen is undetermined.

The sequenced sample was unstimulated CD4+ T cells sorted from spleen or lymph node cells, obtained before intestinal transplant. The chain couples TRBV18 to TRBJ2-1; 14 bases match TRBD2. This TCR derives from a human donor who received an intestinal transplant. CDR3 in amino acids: CASSPRLAGGGGEQFF. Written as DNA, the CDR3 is TGTGCCAGCTCACCGCGACTAGCGGGAGGGGGTGGTGAGCAGTTCTTC.